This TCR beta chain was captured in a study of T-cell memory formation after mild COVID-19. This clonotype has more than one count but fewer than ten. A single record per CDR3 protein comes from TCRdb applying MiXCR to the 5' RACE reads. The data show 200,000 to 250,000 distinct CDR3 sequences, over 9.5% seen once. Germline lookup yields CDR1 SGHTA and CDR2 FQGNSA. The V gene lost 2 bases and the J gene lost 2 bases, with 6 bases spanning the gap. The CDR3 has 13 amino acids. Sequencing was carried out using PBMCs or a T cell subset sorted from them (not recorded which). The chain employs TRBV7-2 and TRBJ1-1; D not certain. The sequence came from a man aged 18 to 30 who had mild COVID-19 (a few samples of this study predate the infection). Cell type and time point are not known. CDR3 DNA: TGTGCCAGCAGCTTATTCCTTAACACTGAAGCTTTCTTT. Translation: CASSLFLNTEAFF.